The text below deals with one TCR beta chain. The data belong to a study of blood T cell repertoires in COVID-19. Study details: T cells, B-cell-depleted T cells, or PBMCs provided the cDNA or gDNA that served as material.

Profiled with immunoSEQ multiplex PCR; TCRdb holds only in-frame clones, not every one. The sample carries some 230,000 clones, roughly 80% recorded once. Sequencing was done on a sample of peripheral blood. This clonotype originated in a woman under 40 who had recovered from COVID-19.

CDR3 in amino acids: CATRGGQADSYEQYF. DNA for the CDR3: TGTGCCACCAGAGGCGGACAGGCTGACTCCTACGAGCAGTACTTC. The genes are TRBV15 and TRBJ2-7; 7 bases match TRBD1. With 6 bases clipped from V and 0 bases from J, the junction kept 8 bases outside the gene matches. The CDR3 runs 15 residues. CDR1 and CDR2 (germline): LNHNV, YYDKDF (reference sequence).